This T cell receptor (beta chain) was identified in a study of Ad26.COV2.S vaccination and SARS-CoV-2 variants. Overall study findings and caveats: Assessments of TCR breadth and depth may have underestimated the total T cell responses.

Here immunoSEQ multiplex PCR was the method, and the copy in TCRdb shows in-frame clones only, minus some. Of around 300,000 clones listed, approximately 86% are singletons. There are 14 residues in the CDR3. Germline V gene data show CDR1 as SGHTA and CDR2 as FQGNSA. Deletions cut 0 bases from V and 6 bases from J, with 12 bases between. Stated treatment: some 20 received Ad26.COV2.S at low or high dose, single or two shots; roughly five received placebo; per-sample allocation not given. Day 63 after the first injection of vaccine or placebo was the sampling time. Ad26.COV2.S expressed prefusion-stabilized spike from the original Wuhan strain. Remarks on this clone: Its antigen is currently unknown.

Sequenced here: peripheral blood, sampled in a trial of Ad26.COV2.S vaccine versus placebo. V is TRBV7-2 and J is TRBJ2-7; D is unresolved. This TCR was sampled from a person between 18 and 59 years old who received the Ad26.COV2.S COVID-19 vaccine or a placebo. CDR3 protein: CASSLASTGPEQYF. DNA of the CDR3: TGTGCCAGCAGCTTAGCTAGCACCGGCCCCGAGCAGTACTTC.